What follows describes a single T cell receptor (beta chain). This sample is part of a study of blood T cell repertoires in COVID-19. Looking at the study overall: Donors in the United States, Italy and Spain gave samples during acute or convalescent COVID-19. The analysed material was cDNA or gDNA that came from T cells, B-cell-depleted T cells, or PBMCs.

In the original processing: Reference gene primer amplification gave nucleated cell count estimates. TCRdb keeps only in-frame clones here, not all; method: immunoSEQ multiplex PCR. The D gene and trimming were derived from the DNA, and the V and J assignments and clone size from that table. Seen here are 40,000 to 60,000 clones, 65% to 85% observed once, and the top ten hold 1.6%. V lost 4 bases and J lost 12, with 9 bases in between. This CDR3 is 11 amino acids long. Germline V lookup: CDR1 LGHDT, CDR2 YNNKEL (reference sequence). Sequenced: peripheral blood. This chain joins TRBV3-1 (or the pseudogene TRBV3-2) and TRBJ1-4, with D hard to call. This TCR derives from a man between 45 and 60 years old with acute or convalescent COVID-19. The DNA for the CDR3 is TGTGCCAGCAGCCGGGTCGGAGAACTGTTTTTT. This sequence encodes CASSRVGELFF.